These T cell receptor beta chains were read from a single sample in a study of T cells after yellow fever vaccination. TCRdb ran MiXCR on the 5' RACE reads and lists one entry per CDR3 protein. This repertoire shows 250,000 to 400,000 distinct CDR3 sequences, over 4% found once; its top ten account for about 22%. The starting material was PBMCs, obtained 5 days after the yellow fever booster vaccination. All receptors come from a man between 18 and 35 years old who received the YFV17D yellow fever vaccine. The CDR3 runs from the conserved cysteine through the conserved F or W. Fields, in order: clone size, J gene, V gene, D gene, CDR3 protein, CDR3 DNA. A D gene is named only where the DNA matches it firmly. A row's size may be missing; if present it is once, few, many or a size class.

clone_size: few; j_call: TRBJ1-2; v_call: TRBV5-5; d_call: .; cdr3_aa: CASSLDPGRHYGYTF; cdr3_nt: TGTGCCAGCAGCTTGGACCCGGGACGGCACTATGGCTACACCTTC
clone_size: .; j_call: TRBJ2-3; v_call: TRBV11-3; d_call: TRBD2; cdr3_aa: CASSNLAGGLTDTQYF; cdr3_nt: TGTGCCAGCAGCAATCTAGCGGGGGGACTCACAGATACGCAGTATTTT
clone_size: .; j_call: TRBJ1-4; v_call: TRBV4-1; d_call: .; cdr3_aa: CASSQDKRQRSGGEKLFF; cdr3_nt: TGCGCCAGCAGCCAAGATAAGAGACAGCGTAGCGGCGGTGAAAAACTGTTTTTT
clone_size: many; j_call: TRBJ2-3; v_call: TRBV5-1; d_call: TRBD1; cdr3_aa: CASSPDREPTDTQYF; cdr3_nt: TGCGCCAGCAGCCCAGACAGGGAACCCACAGATACGCAGTATTTT
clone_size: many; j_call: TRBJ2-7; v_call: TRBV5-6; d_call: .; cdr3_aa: CASSLGIGSYEQYF; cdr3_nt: TGTGCCAGCAGCTTGGGGATAGGCTCCTACGAGCAGTACTTC
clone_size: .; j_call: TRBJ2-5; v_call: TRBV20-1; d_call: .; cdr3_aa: CSASGSAGGWETQYF; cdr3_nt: TGCAGTGCTAGTGGAAGCGCCGGGGGTTGGGAGACCCAGTACTTC
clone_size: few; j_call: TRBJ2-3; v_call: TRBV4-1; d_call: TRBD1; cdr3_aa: CASSLGYDRGSDTQYF; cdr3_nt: TGCGCCAGCAGCCTAGGGTATGACAGGGGATCAGATACGCAGTATTTT
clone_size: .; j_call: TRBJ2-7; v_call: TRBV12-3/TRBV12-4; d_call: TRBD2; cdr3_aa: CASSLGLAGARREQYF; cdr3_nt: TGTGCCAGCAGCCTAGGACTAGCGGGGGCCCGCCGGGAGCAGTACTTC
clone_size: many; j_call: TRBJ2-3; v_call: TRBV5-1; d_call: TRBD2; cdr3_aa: CASSLSGGDTDTQYF; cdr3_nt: TGCGCCAGCAGCCTTAGCGGGGGGGACACAGATACGCAGTATTTT
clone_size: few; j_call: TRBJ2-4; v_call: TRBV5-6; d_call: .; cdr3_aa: CASSLDPGRMYF; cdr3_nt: TGTGCCAGCAGCTTGGATCCAGGGAGGATGTACTTC
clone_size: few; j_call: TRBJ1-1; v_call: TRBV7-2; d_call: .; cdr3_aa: CASSSGPSTEAFF; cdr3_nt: TGTGCCAGCAGCTCGGGACCGAGCACTGAAGCTTTCTTT
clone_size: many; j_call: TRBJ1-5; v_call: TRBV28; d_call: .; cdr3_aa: CASRQGSNQPQHF; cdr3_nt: TGTGCCAGCAGACAGGGTAGCAATCAGCCCCAGCATTTT
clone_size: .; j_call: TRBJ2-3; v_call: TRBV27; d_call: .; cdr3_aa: CASSSDRPGTELPDTQYF; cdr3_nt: TGTGCCAGCAGTTCGGACCGACCCGGGACGGAACTTCCGGATACGCAGTATTTT
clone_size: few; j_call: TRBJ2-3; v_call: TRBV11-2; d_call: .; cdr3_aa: CASSLDLLADTQYF; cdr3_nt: TGTGCCAGCAGCTTAGATCTACTGGCAGATACGCAGTATTTT
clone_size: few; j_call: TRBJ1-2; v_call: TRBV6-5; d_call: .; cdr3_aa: CASSYSRASYGYTF; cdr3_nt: TGTGCCAGCAGTTACTCGAGGGCTAGCTATGGCTACACCTTC
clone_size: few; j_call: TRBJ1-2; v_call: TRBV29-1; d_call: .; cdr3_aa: CSVGAGRVDYGYTF; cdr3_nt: TGCAGCGTTGGGGCAGGGCGAGTCGACTATGGCTACACCTTC
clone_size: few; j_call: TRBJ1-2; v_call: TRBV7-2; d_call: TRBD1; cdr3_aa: CASSSFSTGQVDGYTF; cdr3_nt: TGTGCCAGCAGCTCATTTAGCACCGGACAGGTGGATGGCTACACCTTC
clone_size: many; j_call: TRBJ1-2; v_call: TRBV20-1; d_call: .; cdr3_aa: CSAKINGGYGYTF; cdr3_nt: TGCAGTGCTAAGATTAATGGGGGCTATGGCTACACCTTC
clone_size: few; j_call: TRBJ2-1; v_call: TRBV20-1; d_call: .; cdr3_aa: CSARDLRGLENEQFF; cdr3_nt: TGCAGTGCTAGAGATCTGCGGGGCTTAGAGAATGAGCAGTTCTTC
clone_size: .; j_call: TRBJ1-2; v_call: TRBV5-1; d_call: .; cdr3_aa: CASSLVLLGRRSSANYGYTF; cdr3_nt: TGCGCCAGCAGCTTGGTCCTATTGGGGAGGAGGTCTTCTGCTAACTATGGCTACACCTTC
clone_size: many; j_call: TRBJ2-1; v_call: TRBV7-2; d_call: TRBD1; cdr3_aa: CASSLDRRGLGNEQFF; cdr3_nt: TGTGCCAGCAGCTTAGATCGCAGGGGGCTAGGGAATGAGCAGTTCTTC
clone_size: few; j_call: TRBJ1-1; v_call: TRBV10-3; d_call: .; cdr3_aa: CAISRGENTEAFF; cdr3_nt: TGTGCCATCAGCCGGGGCGAGAACACTGAAGCTTTCTTT
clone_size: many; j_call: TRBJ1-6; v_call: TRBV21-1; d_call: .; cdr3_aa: CASNHPRDRNSPLHF; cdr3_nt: TGTGCCAGCAACCATCCACGGGACAGGAATTCACCCCTCCACTTT
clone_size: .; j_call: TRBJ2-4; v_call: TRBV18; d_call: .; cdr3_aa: CASSSSWGLNIQYF; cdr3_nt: TGTGCCAGCTCAAGTTCGTGGGGTTTGAACATTCAGTACTTC
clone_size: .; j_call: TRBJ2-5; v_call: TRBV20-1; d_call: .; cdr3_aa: CSARATGPETQYF; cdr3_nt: TGCAGTGCTAGAGCGACGGGGCCAGAGACCCAGTACTTC
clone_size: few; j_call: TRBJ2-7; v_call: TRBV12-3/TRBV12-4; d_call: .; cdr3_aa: CASSFGAQYEQYF; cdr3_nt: TGTGCCAGCAGTTTTGGGGCGCAGTACGAGCAGTACTTC